This is a list of T cell receptor beta chains from one sample in a study of response to subunit inactivated influenza vaccine. TCRdb recomputed calls from the RT-PCR reads with MiXCR, one row per CDR3 protein. Among some 850,000 distinct CDR3 sequences, under 20% were seen once, and the ten largest hold roughly 10%. Sequencing was performed on PBMCs from blood, taken more than 4 days after vaccination. Receptor source: a man between 45 and 60 years old who received an inactivated influenza vaccine. Both conserved end residues are part of each CDR3. D genes are given only for firm matches. Some rows mark clone size as missing; the rest say once, few, many or name a class of expanded clone.

J: TRBJ2-1
V: TRBV11-2
size: .
D: TRBD2
DNA: TGTGCCAGCAGCTTAATGGCAGCGGGGGGGCACAGTGAGCAGTTCTTC
CDR3: CASSLMAAGGHSEQFF

J: TRBJ1-4
V: TRBV9
size: .
D: .
DNA: TGTGCCAGCAGCCCGGGCTGGGGGTTGGGGGAAAAACTGTTTTTT
CDR3: CASSPGWGLGEKLFF

J: TRBJ2-2
V: TRBV10-3
size: .
D: TRBD1
DNA: TGTGCCATCCGCGGGACAGGGGGAGACGGGGAGCTGTTTTTT
CDR3: CAIRGTGGDGELFF

J: TRBJ2-5
V: TRBV5-1
size: few
D: TRBD2
DNA: TGCGCCAGCAGCTGGACTAGCGGGAGGGAGTTCCAAGAGACCCAGTACTTC
CDR3: CASSWTSGREFQETQYF

J: TRBJ2-1
V: TRBV4-1
size: .
D: .
DNA: TGCGCCAGCAGCCAAGGATATCGACGGGAGCAGTTCTTC
CDR3: CASSQGYRREQFF

J: TRBJ2-7
V: TRBV28
size: few
D: .
DNA: TGTGCCAGCAGGATATCGTTCTCCTACGAGCAGTACTTC
CDR3: CASRISFSYEQYF

J: TRBJ1-2
V: TRBV9
size: few
D: .
DNA: TGTGCCAGCAGCGTGGCTCAGAACTATGGCTACACCTTC
CDR3: CASSVAQNYGYTF

J: TRBJ1-1
V: TRBV12-3/TRBV12-4
size: .
D: TRBD1
DNA: TGTGCCAGCAGTTTCTCAGGGGGCCGGAACACTGAAGCTTTCTTT
CDR3: CASSFSGGRNTEAFF

J: TRBJ2-7
V: TRBV7-2
size: many
D: .
DNA: TGTGCCAGCAGCTACGGGACTTTTTACGAGCAGTACTTC
CDR3: CASSYGTFYEQYF

J: TRBJ2-7
V: TRBV12-3/TRBV12-4
size: many
D: TRBD1
DNA: TGTGCCAGCAGTTTAGTGACAGGGGTTTACGAGCAGTACTTC
CDR3: CASSLVTGVYEQYF

J: TRBJ1-1
V: TRBV5-1
size: few
D: .
DNA: TGCGCCAGCAGCCCCGGGGCGGCTGAAGCTTTCTTT
CDR3: CASSPGAAEAFF

J: TRBJ1-5
V: TRBV7-8
size: few
D: TRBD1
DNA: TGTGCCAGCAGCTCGGGACAGCGCAATCAGCCCCAGCATTTT
CDR3: CASSSGQRNQPQHF

J: TRBJ2-3
V: TRBV4-2
size: .
D: .
DNA: TGTGCCAGCAGCCAACGTGAGGGAGAACCAGATACGCAGTATTTT
CDR3: CASSQREGEPDTQYF

J: TRBJ1-5
V: TRBV20-1
size: few
D: .
DNA: TGCAGTCCCCATGCAGGGGGCAATCAGCCCCAGCATTTT
CDR3: CSPHAGGNQPQHF

J: TRBJ1-5
V: TRBV20-1
size: few
D: .
DNA: TGCAGTGCAGACAGTTTCAATCAGCCCCAGCATTTT
CDR3: CSADSFNQPQHF

J: TRBJ2-1
V: TRBV5-4
size: many
D: .
DNA: TGTGCCAGCAGCTTACAGGGTATCTCCTACAATGAGCAGTTCTTC
CDR3: CASSLQGISYNEQFF

J: TRBJ1-2
V: TRBV4-1
size: .
D: .
DNA: TGCGCCAGCAGCGAACAAAGACAGGCGGTAGGTGGCTACACCTTC
CDR3: CASSEQRQAVGGYTF

J: TRBJ2-5
V: TRBV27
size: few
D: .
DNA: TGTGCCAGCAGTTTATTGGGTTCGCAAGAGACCCAGTACTTC
CDR3: CASSLLGSQETQYF

J: TRBJ2-7
V: TRBV7-2
size: many
D: .
DNA: TGTGCCAGCAGCCCGGGACGTTACTACGAGCAGTACTTC
CDR3: CASSPGRYYEQYF

J: TRBJ2-3
V: TRBV11-2
size: .
D: .
DNA: TGTGCCAGCAGCTTAGGTAATCCGGCCCTAGGCACAGATACGCAGTATTTT
CDR3: CASSLGNPALGTDTQYF

J: TRBJ2-3
V: TRBV15
size: many
D: .
DNA: TGTGCCACCAGCAGACTTCGGGCGGGTGGTAGCACAGATACGCAGTATTTT
CDR3: CATSRLRAGGSTDTQYF

J: TRBJ2-7
V: TRBV10-3
size: .
D: TRBD2
DNA: TGTGCCATTAGAGGTCCGGCGGGAGGAGAGCAGTACTTC
CDR3: CAIRGPAGGEQYF

J: TRBJ2-3
V: TRBV6-6
size: .
D: .
DNA: TGTGCCAGCAGAAGACTAGCAGATACGCAGTATTTT
CDR3: CASRRLADTQYF

J: TRBJ2-7
V: TRBV7-8
size: once
D: .
DNA: TGTGCCAGCAGCTCCATAACACACACTCCCTCCTACGAGCAGTACTTC
CDR3: CASSSITHTPSYEQYF

J: TRBJ2-3
V: TRBV5-1
size: few
D: TRBD2
DNA: TGCGCCAGCAGCATCGGTTCTAGCGGTGGCACAGATACGCAGTATTTT
CDR3: CASSIGSSGGTDTQYF

J: TRBJ2-4
V: TRBV5-1
size: .
D: .
DNA: TGCGCCAGCAGCCTCGGCGGGGACGGTAGAAACATTCAGTACTTC
CDR3: CASSLGGDGRNIQYF

J: TRBJ2-3
V: TRBV24-1
size: .
D: TRBD2
DNA: TGTGCCACCAGCCCGGGACTAGCGGGAGCCACAGATACGCAGTATTTT
CDR3: CATSPGLAGATDTQYF

J: TRBJ2-7
V: TRBV5-1
size: few
D: TRBD1
DNA: TGCGCCAGCAGCTTGATGGGGGACAGTTCCTACGAGCAGTACTTC
CDR3: CASSLMGDSSYEQYF

J: TRBJ2-7
V: TRBV28
size: few
D: TRBD2
DNA: TGTGCCAGCAGTAAGACGGGACTAGCTGGCCACGAGCAGTACTTC
CDR3: CASSKTGLAGHEQYF

J: TRBJ1-4
V: TRBV20-1
size: few
D: .
DNA: TGCAGTGCTAGAGATCTGGGCAAATACTCAACTAATGAAAAACTGTTTTTT
CDR3: CSARDLGKYSTNEKLFF

J: TRBJ2-3
V: TRBV24-1
size: .
D: TRBD2
DNA: TGTGCCACCAGTCATCTCCGGGGGGGCTCAGATACGCAGTATTTT
CDR3: CATSHLRGGSDTQYF

J: TRBJ2-5
V: TRBV4-3
size: few
D: .
DNA: TGCGCCAGCAGCCAAGGCACATACCGAGAGACCCAGTACTTC
CDR3: CASSQGTYRETQYF

J: TRBJ2-5
V: TRBV20-1
size: .
D: .
DNA: TGCAGTGCAACATTCACAGGGAGCCAAGAGACCCAGTACTTC
CDR3: CSATFTGSQETQYF

J: TRBJ2-3
V: TRBV20-1
size: many
D: TRBD2
DNA: TGCAGTGCTAGAGGTCTAGGACTAGCATTTGCAGATACGCAGTATTTT
CDR3: CSARGLGLAFADTQYF

J: TRBJ2-1
V: TRBV6-2/TRBV6-3
size: many
D: TRBD2
DNA: TGCGCCAGCAGCTACGGGGGGGGTGGCTCCTACAATGAGCAGTTCTTC
CDR3: CASSYGGGGSYNEQFF

J: TRBJ2-5
V: TRBV29-1
size: .
D: .
DNA: TGCAGCGTTGAAAATACGGTCAGGGAGACCCAGTACTTC
CDR3: CSVENTVRETQYF

J: TRBJ1-5
V: TRBV5-1
size: .
D: .
DNA: TGCGCCAGCAGCTTGGGGGGAAGTTTCGATCAGCCCCAGCATTTT
CDR3: CASSLGGSFDQPQHF

J: TRBJ2-5
V: TRBV18
size: .
D: .
DNA: TGTGCCAGCTCACCACCGGGTTTCGGGGACGGACAAGAGACCCAGTACTTC
CDR3: CASSPPGFGDGQETQYF

J: TRBJ2-1
V: TRBV10-3
size: few
D: TRBD2
DNA: TGTGCCATCAGTGAACTTGCGGGAGGGCCTAATGAGCAGTTCTTC
CDR3: CAISELAGGPNEQFF

J: TRBJ2-7
V: TRBV18
size: .
D: .
DNA: TGTGCCAGCTCACCAATTGCTACAGGAGGCGAGCAGTACTTC
CDR3: CASSPIATGGEQYF

J: TRBJ2-5
V: TRBV7-2
size: .
D: .
DNA: TGTGCCAGCAGCTTAGGCTGGGCGGACGAGACCCAGTACTTC
CDR3: CASSLGWADETQYF

J: TRBJ2-3
V: TRBV7-6
size: few
D: TRBD2
DNA: TGTGCCAGCAGTCTCGTACTAGCGGCTTACACAGATACGCAGTATTTT
CDR3: CASSLVLAAYTDTQYF

J: TRBJ2-7
V: TRBV7-2
size: few
D: TRBD1
DNA: TGTGCCAGCAGCACCCGAGGGCCAGGGGGCTACGAGCAGTACTTC
CDR3: CASSTRGPGGYEQYF

J: TRBJ2-1
V: TRBV4-2
size: few
D: .
DNA: TGTGCCAGCAGCCAACATGGACGAACCTCCTACAATGAGCAGTTCTTC
CDR3: CASSQHGRTSYNEQFF

J: TRBJ1-2
V: TRBV10-3
size: few
D: TRBD1
DNA: TGTGCCATCAGTGGCGGACAACAGGGGTGGGACTATGGCTACACCTTC
CDR3: CAISGGQQGWDYGYTF